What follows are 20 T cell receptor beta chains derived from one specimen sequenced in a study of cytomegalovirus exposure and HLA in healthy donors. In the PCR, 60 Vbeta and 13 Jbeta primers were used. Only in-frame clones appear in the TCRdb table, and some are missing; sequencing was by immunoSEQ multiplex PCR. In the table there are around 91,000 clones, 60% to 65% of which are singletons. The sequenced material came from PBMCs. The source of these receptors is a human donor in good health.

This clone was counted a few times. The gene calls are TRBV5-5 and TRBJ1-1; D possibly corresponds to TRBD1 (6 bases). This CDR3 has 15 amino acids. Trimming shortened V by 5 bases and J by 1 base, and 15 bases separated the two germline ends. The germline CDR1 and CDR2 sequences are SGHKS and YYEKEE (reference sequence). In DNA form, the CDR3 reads TGTGCCAGCAGGGTGGCGACAGGTAAGAACACTGAAGCTTTCTTT. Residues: CASRVATGKNTEAFF.

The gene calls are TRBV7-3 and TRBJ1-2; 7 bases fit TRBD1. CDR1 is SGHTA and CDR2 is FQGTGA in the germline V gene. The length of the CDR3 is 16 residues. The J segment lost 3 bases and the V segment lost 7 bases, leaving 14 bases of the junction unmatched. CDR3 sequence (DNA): TGTGCCAGCACCCCCTCGCCGACAGGGAAACACTATGGCTACACCTTC. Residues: CASTPSPTGKHYGYTF. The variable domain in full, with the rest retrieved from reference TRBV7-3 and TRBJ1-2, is GAGVSQTPSNKVTEKGKYVELRCDPISGHTALYWYRQSLGQGPEFLIYFQGTGAADDSGLPNDRFFAVRPEGSVSTLKIQRTERGDSAVYLCASTPSPTGKHYGYTFGSGTRLTVV.

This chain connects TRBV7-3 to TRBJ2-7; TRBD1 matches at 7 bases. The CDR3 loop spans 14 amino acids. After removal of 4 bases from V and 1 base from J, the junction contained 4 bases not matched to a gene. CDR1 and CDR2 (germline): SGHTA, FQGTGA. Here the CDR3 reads CASSSTGESYEQYF. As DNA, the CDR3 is TGTGCCAGCAGCTCCACAGGGGAATCCTACGAGCAGTACTTC.

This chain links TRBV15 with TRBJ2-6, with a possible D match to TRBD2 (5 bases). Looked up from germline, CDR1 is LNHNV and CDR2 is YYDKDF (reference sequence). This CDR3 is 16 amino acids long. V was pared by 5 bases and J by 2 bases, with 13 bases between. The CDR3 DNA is TGTGCCACCAGCGTGGGTCCGGGGACTGGGGCCAACGTCCTGACTTTC. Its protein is CATSVGPGTGANVLTF.

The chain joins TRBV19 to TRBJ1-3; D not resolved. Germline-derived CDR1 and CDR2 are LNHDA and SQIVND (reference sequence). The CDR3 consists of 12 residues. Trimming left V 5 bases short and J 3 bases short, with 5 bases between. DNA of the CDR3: TGTGCCAGTAGTTATCGTGGAAACACCATATATTTT. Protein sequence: CASSYRGNTIYF.

The CDR3 is CASSPVGGRGSYEQYF. The CDR3 DNA is TGTGCCAGCAGCCCGGTAGGAGGGCGGGGGAGCTACGAGCAGTACTTC. This chain uses TRBV7-9 with TRBJ2-7; 7 bases line up with TRBD2. This CDR3 is 16 amino acids long. After removal of 5 bases from V and 3 bases from J, the junction contained 13 bases not matched to a gene. Germline-derived CDR1 and CDR2 are SEHNR and FQNEAQ (reference sequence).

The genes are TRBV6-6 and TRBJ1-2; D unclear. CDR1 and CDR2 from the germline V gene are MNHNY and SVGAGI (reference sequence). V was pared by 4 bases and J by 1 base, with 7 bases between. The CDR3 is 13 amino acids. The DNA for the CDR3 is TGTGCCAGCAGTTTGACAAGTAACTATGGCTACACCTTC. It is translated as CASSLTSNYGYTF.

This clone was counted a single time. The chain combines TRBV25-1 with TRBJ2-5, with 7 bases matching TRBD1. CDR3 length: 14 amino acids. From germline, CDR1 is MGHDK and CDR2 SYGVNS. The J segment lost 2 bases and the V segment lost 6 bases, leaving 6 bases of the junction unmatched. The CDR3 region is CASRMTGSQETQYF. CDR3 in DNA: TGTGCCAGCAGAATGACAGGGAGTCAAGAGACCCAGTACTTC.

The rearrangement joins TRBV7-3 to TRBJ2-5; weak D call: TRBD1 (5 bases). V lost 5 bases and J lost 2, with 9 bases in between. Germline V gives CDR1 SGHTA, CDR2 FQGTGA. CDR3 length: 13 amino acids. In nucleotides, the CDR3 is TGTGCCAGCAGCGCTAGACAGCAAGAGACCCAGTACTTC. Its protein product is CASSARQQETQYF.

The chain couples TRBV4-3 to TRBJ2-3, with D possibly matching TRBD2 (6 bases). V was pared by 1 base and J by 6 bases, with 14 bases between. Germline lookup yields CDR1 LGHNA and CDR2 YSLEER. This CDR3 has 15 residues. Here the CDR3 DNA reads TGCGCCAGCAGCCAAGGGAGGGCTAGCGAGGATACGCAGTATTTT. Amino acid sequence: CASSQGRASEDTQYF.

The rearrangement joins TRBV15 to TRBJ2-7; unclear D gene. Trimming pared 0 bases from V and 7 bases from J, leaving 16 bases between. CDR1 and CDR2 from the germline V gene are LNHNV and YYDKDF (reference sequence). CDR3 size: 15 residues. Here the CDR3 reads CATSRDSLHFLEQYF. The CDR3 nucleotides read TGTGCCACCAGCAGAGATTCTTTACATTTTCTGGAGCAGTACTTC.

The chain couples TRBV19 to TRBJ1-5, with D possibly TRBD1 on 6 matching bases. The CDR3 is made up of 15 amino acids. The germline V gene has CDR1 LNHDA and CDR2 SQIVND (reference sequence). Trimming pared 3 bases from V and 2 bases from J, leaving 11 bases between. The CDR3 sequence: CASSMRGGGNQPQHF. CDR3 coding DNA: TGTGCCAGTAGTATGAGAGGGGGGGGCAATCAGCCCCAGCATTTT.

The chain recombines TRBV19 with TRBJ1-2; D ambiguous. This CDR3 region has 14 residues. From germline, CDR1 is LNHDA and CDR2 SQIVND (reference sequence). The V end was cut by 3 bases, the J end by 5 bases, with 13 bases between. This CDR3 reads CASSMYTGRYGYTF. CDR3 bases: TGTGCCAGTAGTATGTATACGGGGAGGTATGGCTACACCTTC. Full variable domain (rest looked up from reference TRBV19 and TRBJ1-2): DGGITQSPKYLFRKEGQNVTLSCEQNLNHDAMYWYRQDPGQGLRLIYYSQIVNDFQKGDIAEGYSVSREKKESFPLTVTSAQKNPTAFYLCASSMYTGRYGYTFGSGTRLTVV.

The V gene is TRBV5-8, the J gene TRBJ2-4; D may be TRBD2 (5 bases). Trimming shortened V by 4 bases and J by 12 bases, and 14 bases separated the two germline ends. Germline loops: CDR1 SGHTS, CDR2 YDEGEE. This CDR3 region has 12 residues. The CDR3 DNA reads TGTGCCAGCAGCCTTGGGCCCCGGGGTCAGTACTTC. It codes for CASSLGPRGQYF.

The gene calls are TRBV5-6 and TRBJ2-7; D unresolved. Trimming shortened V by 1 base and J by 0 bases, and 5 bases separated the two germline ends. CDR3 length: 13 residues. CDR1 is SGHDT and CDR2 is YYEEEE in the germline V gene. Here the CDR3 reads CASSLYSSYEQYF. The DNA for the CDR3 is TGTGCCAGCAGCTTGTACAGCTCCTACGAGCAGTACTTC.

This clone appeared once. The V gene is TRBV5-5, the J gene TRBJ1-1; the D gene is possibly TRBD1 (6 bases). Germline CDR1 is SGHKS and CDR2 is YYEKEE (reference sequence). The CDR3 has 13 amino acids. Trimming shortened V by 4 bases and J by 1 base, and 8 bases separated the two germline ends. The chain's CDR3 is CASSTTGNTEAFF. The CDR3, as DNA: TGTGCCAGCAGCACGACAGGGAACACTGAAGCTTTCTTT.

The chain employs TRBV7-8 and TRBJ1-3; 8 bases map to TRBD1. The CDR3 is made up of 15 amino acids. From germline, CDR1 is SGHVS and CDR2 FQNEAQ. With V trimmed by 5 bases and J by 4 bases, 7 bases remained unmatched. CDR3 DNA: TGTGCCAGCAGCAACAGGGGGGTAACGGGAAACACCATATATTTT. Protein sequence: CASSNRGVTGNTIYF.

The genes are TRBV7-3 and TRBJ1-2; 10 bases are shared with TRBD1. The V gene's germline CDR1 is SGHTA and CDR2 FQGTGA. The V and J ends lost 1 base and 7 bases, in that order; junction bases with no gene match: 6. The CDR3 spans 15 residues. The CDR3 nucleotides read TGTGCCAGCAGCTTAAGAGGGACAGGGGAAGGTGGCTACACCTTC. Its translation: CASSLRGTGEGGYTF. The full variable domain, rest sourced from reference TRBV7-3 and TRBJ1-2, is GAGVSQTPSNKVTEKGKYVELRCDPISGHTALYWYRQSLGQGPEFLIYFQGTGAADDSGLPNDRFFAVRPEGSVSTLKIQRTERGDSAVYLCASSLRGTGEGGYTFGSGTRLTVV.

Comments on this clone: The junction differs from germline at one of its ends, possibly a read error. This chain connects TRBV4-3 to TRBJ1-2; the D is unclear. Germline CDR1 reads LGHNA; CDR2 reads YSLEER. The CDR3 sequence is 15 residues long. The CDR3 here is CASSQDTARGYGYSF. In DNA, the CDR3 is TGCGCCAGCAGCCAAGATACGGCCCGAGGCTATGGCTACTCCTTC.

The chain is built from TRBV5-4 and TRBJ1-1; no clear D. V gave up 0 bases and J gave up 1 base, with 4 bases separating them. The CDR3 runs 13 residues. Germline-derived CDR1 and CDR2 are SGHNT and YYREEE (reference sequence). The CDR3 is CASSLAGNTEAFF. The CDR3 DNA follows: TGTGCCAGCAGCTTGGCAGGGAACACTGAAGCTTTCTTT.